This T cell receptor beta chain was captured by sequencing in a study of control samples from healthy donors and cancer patients. The germline gives CDR1 GTSNPN, CDR2 SVGIG (reference sequence). The CDR3 consists of 15 residues. V shed 1 base, J shed 5 bases, and the junction held 8 bases outside the gene matches. The protocol was immunoSEQ multiplex PCR, while the TCRdb copy is restricted to in-frame clones and leaves out a portion. Of around 71,000 clones in the sample, about 90% were seen once. The TCR comes from a woman aged 50 to 60 with head and neck cancer. Sequenced input: PBMCs. The rearrangement uses TRBV30 and TRBJ2-5; 9 nucleotides match TRBD2. CDR3 coding DNA: TGTGCCTGGAGTGCGCGCGGGGGGGCCATTGAGACCCAGTACTTC. Amino acid sequence: CAWSARGGAIETQYF.